The rows below give T cell receptor beta chains drawn from one sample of a study of cytomegalovirus exposure and HLA in healthy donors. Assay used: immunoSEQ multiplex PCR; TCRdb lists only in-frame clones, some missing. The repertoire holds approximately 290,000 clones, with about 80% as singletons. The sample consisted of PBMCs. All receptors derive from a girl aged 2 to 9 in good health and CMV-seronegative. CDR3s include the opening cysteine and the closing phenylalanine or tryptophan. Fields, in order: J gene, clone size, D gene, V gene, CDR3 DNA, CDR3 protein. The D gene is left open where the match is weak. Not every row has a clone size; where given, it reads once, few, many or a size class.

J gene: TRBJ2-7; clone size: NA; D gene: TRBD2; V gene: TRBV2; CDR3 DNA: TGTGCCAGCATCAGGGCCCTAGCGGGAGGAAAGGCTTACGAGCAGTACTTC; CDR3 protein: CASIRALAGGKAYEQYF
J gene: TRBJ1-1; clone size: NA; D gene: TRBD1; V gene: TRBV14; CDR3 DNA: TGTGCCAGCAGCCCGGGACAGGGAGGGATAGACACTGAATCTTTCTTT; CDR3 protein: CASSPGQGGIDTESFF
J gene: TRBJ1-2; clone size: NA; D gene: TRBD1; V gene: TRBV7-3; CDR3 DNA: TGTGCCAGCAGCGCAACAGGGGGCGCAGGCTATGGCTACACCTTC; CDR3 protein: CASSATGGAGYGYTF
J gene: TRBJ2-3; clone size: NA; D gene: NA; V gene: TRBV6-1; CDR3 DNA: TGTGCCAGCAGTGAAAAAACAGAAGCTACAGATACGCAGTATTTT; CDR3 protein: CASSEKTEATDTQYF
J gene: TRBJ1-3; clone size: NA; D gene: TRBD1; V gene: TRBV6-5; CDR3 DNA: TGTGCCAGCAGTTACTCGACAGGGTCAGGAAACACCATATATTTT; CDR3 protein: CASSYSTGSGNTIYF
J gene: TRBJ1-6; clone size: NA; D gene: TRBD1; V gene: TRBV5-1; CDR3 DNA: TGCGCCAGCAGCACCGGACAGGGTAGTTCACCCCTCCACTTT; CDR3 protein: CASSTGQGSSPLHF
J gene: TRBJ1-2; clone size: NA; D gene: NA; V gene: TRBV4-1; CDR3 DNA: TGCGCCAGCAGCCAGAGGGAAACACCCGGCTATGGCTACACCTTC; CDR3 protein: CASSQRETPGYGYTF
J gene: TRBJ2-3; clone size: NA; D gene: NA; V gene: TRBV7-9; CDR3 DNA: TGTGCCAGCAGCTTAGGAGACAGCCAGTATTTT; CDR3 protein: CASSLGDSQYF
J gene: TRBJ2-2; clone size: NA; D gene: TRBD2; V gene: TRBV5-1; CDR3 DNA: TGCGCCAGCAGCTCTGCTGCTAGCGGGACCGGGGAGCTGTTTTTT; CDR3 protein: CASSSAASGTGELFF
J gene: TRBJ1-3; clone size: once; D gene: NA; V gene: TRBV27; CDR3 DNA: TGTGCCAGCAGTTTGAGGGGGGGCACGTCTGGAAACACCATATATTTT; CDR3 protein: CASSLRGGTSGNTIYF
J gene: TRBJ2-7; clone size: once; D gene: TRBD2; V gene: TRBV6-5; CDR3 DNA: TGTGCCAGCAGTTATTTAGCGGGTTCCTCCTACGAGCAGTACTTC; CDR3 protein: CASSYLAGSSYEQYF
J gene: TRBJ2-1; clone size: NA; D gene: TRBD2; V gene: TRBV2; CDR3 DNA: TGTGCCAGCAGGAAACTAGCGGGAGTCTCCAATGAGCAGTTCTTC; CDR3 protein: CASRKLAGVSNEQFF
J gene: TRBJ2-7; clone size: once; D gene: TRBD1; V gene: TRBV2; CDR3 DNA: TGTGCCAGCCGGGACAGGGGGTACGAGCAGTACTTC; CDR3 protein: CASRDRGYEQYF
J gene: TRBJ2-7; clone size: NA; D gene: TRBD2; V gene: TRBV13; CDR3 DNA: TGTGCCAGCAGCTTGAGACTAGCGGGAGACCCCTACGAGCAGTACTTC; CDR3 protein: CASSLRLAGDPYEQYF
J gene: TRBJ2-4; clone size: few; D gene: TRBD1; V gene: TRBV6-5; CDR3 DNA: TGTGCCAGCAGTCAGGGGACAGCCCTCAAAAACATTCAGTACTTC; CDR3 protein: CASSQGTALKNIQYF
J gene: TRBJ2-7; clone size: once; D gene: TRBD2; V gene: TRBV6-5; CDR3 DNA: TGTGCCAGCAGTCGACTAGCGGGAGGCGCCTACGAGCAGTACTTC; CDR3 protein: CASSRLAGGAYEQYF
J gene: TRBJ1-5; clone size: NA; D gene: TRBD1; V gene: TRBV6-6; CDR3 DNA: TGTGCCAGCAGTTACTCAGAGACAGGGGGGAATCAGCCCCAGCATTTT; CDR3 protein: CASSYSETGGNQPQHF
J gene: TRBJ1-6; clone size: NA; D gene: NA; V gene: TRBV19; CDR3 DNA: TGTGCCCTCGACCGCGGAACGGCGCCGAATTCACCCCTCCACTTT; CDR3 protein: CALDRGTAPNSPLHF
J gene: TRBJ2-3; clone size: NA; D gene: NA; V gene: TRBV10-1; CDR3 DNA: TGCGCCAGCAGTCCCAGGCCTAGCACAGATACGCAGTATTTT; CDR3 protein: CASSPRPSTDTQYF
J gene: TRBJ2-7; clone size: once; D gene: NA; V gene: TRBV28; CDR3 DNA: TGTGCCAGCAGTCTTAAGCAGGATCCCTCCTACGAGCAGTACTTC; CDR3 protein: CASSLKQDPSYEQYF
J gene: TRBJ1-5; clone size: NA; D gene: NA; V gene: TRBV5-6; CDR3 DNA: TGTGCCAGCAGCTTGACAGAGAATAGCAATCAGCCCCAGCATTTT; CDR3 protein: CASSLTENSNQPQHF
J gene: TRBJ2-1; clone size: NA; D gene: NA; V gene: TRBV5-1; CDR3 DNA: TGCGCCAGCAGACCCGGGACAGGGTACTTCGGGAGGGCCACGGATGAGCAGTTCTTC; CDR3 protein: CASRPGTGYFGRATDEQFF
J gene: TRBJ1-1; clone size: NA; D gene: TRBD1; V gene: TRBV28; CDR3 DNA: TGTGCCAGCAGTTTGTGGGCAGGGGGCTTGAACACTGAAGCTTTCTTT; CDR3 protein: CASSLWAGGLNTEAFF
J gene: TRBJ2-1; clone size: NA; D gene: NA; V gene: TRBV7-9; CDR3 DNA: TGTGCCAGCAGCTGGATGCAACAGGGAATAGGGCAGTTCTTC; CDR3 protein: CASSWMQQGIGQFF
J gene: TRBJ1-2; clone size: once; D gene: NA; V gene: TRBV30; CDR3 DNA: TGTGCCTGGAGTGTACACGTTGGGACTACTTATGGCTACACCTTC; CDR3 protein: CAWSVHVGTTYGYTF
J gene: TRBJ1-1; clone size: NA; D gene: NA; V gene: TRBV5-1; CDR3 DNA: TGCGCCAGCGGGCAGGGGAAGAACACTGAAGCTTTCTTT; CDR3 protein: CASGQGKNTEAFF
J gene: TRBJ1-1; clone size: NA; D gene: NA; V gene: TRBV6-5; CDR3 DNA: TGTGCCAGCAGTTTCTGGATTAGAGGCACTGAAGCTTTCTTT; CDR3 protein: CASSFWIRGTEAFF
J gene: TRBJ2-3; clone size: NA; D gene: NA; V gene: TRBV27; CDR3 DNA: TGTGCCAGCAGTTTAGGGGCGTGGGTAGGCACAGATACGCAGTATTTT; CDR3 protein: CASSLGAWVGTDTQYF
J gene: TRBJ2-7; clone size: NA; D gene: TRBD1; V gene: TRBV5-1; CDR3 DNA: TGCGCCAGCAGCTTGCCAGACAGGGGGTTGAAAGCCTACGAGCAGTACTTC; CDR3 protein: CASSLPDRGLKAYEQYF
J gene: TRBJ2-7; clone size: NA; D gene: TRBD1; V gene: TRBV13; CDR3 DNA: TGTGCCAGCAGCTGGGGGACAGGGACCTACGAGCAGTACTTC; CDR3 protein: CASSWGTGTYEQYF
J gene: TRBJ1-2; clone size: few; D gene: TRBD1; V gene: TRBV25-1; CDR3 DNA: TGTGCCAGTAGACAGGGAGACGGACTCTATGGCTACACCTTC; CDR3 protein: CASRQGDGLYGYTF
J gene: TRBJ2-7; clone size: NA; D gene: NA; V gene: TRBV6-5; CDR3 DNA: TGTGCCAGCAGTTACCGGGACTCCGAGCAGTACTTC; CDR3 protein: CASSYRDSEQYF
J gene: TRBJ2-3; clone size: NA; D gene: TRBD2; V gene: TRBV7-9; CDR3 DNA: TGTGCCAGCAGCCCCAGGACTAGTGGCACAGATACGCAGTATTTT; CDR3 protein: CASSPRTSGTDTQYF
J gene: TRBJ1-5; clone size: NA; D gene: NA; V gene: TRBV15; CDR3 DNA: TGTGCCACCAGTGAGGGAGCTTATAGCAATCAGCCCCAGCATTTT; CDR3 protein: CATSEGAYSNQPQHF
J gene: TRBJ2-3; clone size: NA; D gene: NA; V gene: TRBV30; CDR3 DNA: TGTGCCTGGAGCCGGGGGGCTAGCACAGATACGCAGTATTTT; CDR3 protein: CAWSRGASTDTQYF
J gene: TRBJ1-6; clone size: NA; D gene: NA; V gene: TRBV28; CDR3 DNA: TGTGCCAGCAGTTTTTTGGGGGCGGGGGGAAAGAATTCACCCCTCCACTTT; CDR3 protein: CASSFLGAGGKNSPLHF
J gene: TRBJ1-5; clone size: once; D gene: NA; V gene: TRBV5-1; CDR3 DNA: TGCGCCAGCAGCTTGGGGGGGGTGCCAAATCAGCCCCAGCATTTT; CDR3 protein: CASSLGGVPNQPQHF
J gene: TRBJ2-3; clone size: NA; D gene: NA; V gene: TRBV7-3; CDR3 DNA: TGTGCCAGCAGCTCCAAGGCGGGGTCTCGCACAGATACGCAGTATTTT; CDR3 protein: CASSSKAGSRTDTQYF
J gene: TRBJ2-2; clone size: NA; D gene: NA; V gene: TRBV4-2; CDR3 DNA: TGTGCCAGCAGCCATGCGGGAACGAACACCGGGGAGCTGTTTTTT; CDR3 protein: CASSHAGTNTGELFF
J gene: TRBJ1-1; clone size: NA; D gene: NA; V gene: TRBV10-3; CDR3 DNA: TGTGCCATCAGGGAAGACACGAACACTGAAGCTTTCTTT; CDR3 protein: CAIREDTNTEAFF
J gene: TRBJ2-1; clone size: NA; D gene: TRBD1; V gene: TRBV29-1; CDR3 DNA: TGCAGCTCGAGGGACAGGGAATATGACAATGAGCAGTTCTTC; CDR3 protein: CSSRDREYDNEQFF
J gene: TRBJ2-7; clone size: NA; D gene: NA; V gene: TRBV21-1; CDR3 DNA: TGTGCCAGCTGCACATTGGGCAGCCTCGCCTACGAGCAGTACTTC; CDR3 protein: CASCTLGSLAYEQYF
J gene: TRBJ2-1; clone size: NA; D gene: TRBD2; V gene: TRBV5-4; CDR3 DNA: TGTGCCAGCAGCTGGGAGGGATCTCGGAATGAGCAGTTCTTC; CDR3 protein: CASSWEGSRNEQFF
J gene: TRBJ2-7; clone size: NA; D gene: TRBD1; V gene: TRBV28; CDR3 DNA: TGTGCCAGCAGTCTCGGACAGGGGATACGCCTCTACGAGCAGTACTTC; CDR3 protein: CASSLGQGIRLYEQYF
J gene: TRBJ1-4; clone size: NA; D gene: NA; V gene: TRBV27; CDR3 DNA: TGTGCCAGCAGTCGACAGCCAACTAATGAAAAACTGTTTTTT; CDR3 protein: CASSRQPTNEKLFF
J gene: TRBJ1-6; clone size: NA; D gene: NA; V gene: TRBV11-2; CDR3 DNA: TGTGCCAGCAGCTTACAGGGAAGTTATTCACCCCTCCACTTT; CDR3 protein: CASSLQGSYSPLHF